This entry features one TCR beta chain sequence. Its recognized antigen is unknown. Base qualities are not at hand, and no much larger clone is one base apart. The source of the sample is a study of blood T cells in healthy people across ages (dated by TCRdb to about 2015). Notes on the research overall: Template switching captured roughly one uniquely barcoded TCR beta cDNA molecule per two T cells in model experiments. Age-related changes in TCR beta repertoire diversity were measured in the study by deep sequencing normalized with unique cDNA molecular identifiers. Donors of different ages were randomly distributed across sequencing lanes to avoid experimental bias. The study analyzed two additional independent replicas of 1 million unique cDNA reads from the same blood draw for two donors, one aged 18 to 30 and one aged 80 or older. Donors were grouped into four age groups: young (average 16 years), middle-aged (under 40), aged (about 60) and long-lived (approximately 82).

The library was made by 5' RACE. For sequencing, an Illumina HiSeq 2500 was employed. The second PCR ran for roughly 7 to 11 cycles and used a J-beta primer mix along with a sample-barcoded 5' primer. Each TCR beta cDNA molecule received a unique molecular identifier from a template-switch 5' adaptor carrying 12 random nucleotides. Each sample yielded at least 2.5 million CDR3-containing paired-end reads. All of the RNA was converted into first-strand cDNA using the Mint cDNA synthesis kit, with a TRBC-specific oligonucleotide serving as the primer. Following uracil-DNA glycosylase treatment, a first 18-cycle PCR with universal primers M1SS and BC2_uni_R was performed on all cDNA. The published analysis was carried out like this. Normalization of each sample was performed by random selection of 1 million high-quality reads, each carrying a distinct molecular identifier. Reads sharing molecular identifiers were discarded rather than binned into consensus sequences. CDR3 identification, clonotype clustering and error correction used MiTCR with a Q25 quality threshold and the strictest error-elimination algorithm. A nonparametric unseen species model with Euler transformation was used to estimate lower-bound total TCR beta diversity. TCRdb reprocessed the public reads (quality trimming at Q25 with fastp, clone calling with MiXCR) and kept in-frame beta chains. Identical CDR3 protein sequences are pooled into one entry, listed with their most common genes and DNA. The V and J calls and clone size are TCRdb's, not the authors'. The sample yields more than 700,000 distinct CDR3 sequences; about 42% were counted once. The ten largest make up 15% to 20% of the sample.

What the work shows at the level of the full study, not this receptor alone: Because the CMV infection status of the donors was unknown, age-related changes in expanded clonotypes may potentially have been confounded. The long-lived group showed more naive CD4+ T cells, fewer expanded clones and increased TCR diversity than the aged group, suggesting age selection. Estimates of total diversity based on one million sequenced T cells were regarded as lower bounds and as underestimates. Because profiling used bulk unsorted PBMCs, naive and antigen-experienced compartments could not be compared conclusively. A strong correlation was found between observed TCR beta diversity and the percentage of naive T cells measured by flow cytometry. Observed TCR beta diversity per million T cells fell roughly linearly with age, and a significant reduction was already apparent by age roughly 40.

The donors were under 40 Caucasian individuals from Russia, aged roughly 6 to 100 years, who were systemically healthy. Approximately 9.3 milliliters of peripheral blood were drawn from each donor into EDTA-treated Vacutainer tubes. Ficoll-Paque density-gradient centrifugation was used to isolate PBMCs, with at least 6 million obtained per sample. Total RNA was extracted from PBMCs with Trizol reagent, with at least 6 micrograms obtained per sample. For every donor, an aliquot of PBMCs went through flow cytometry to measure the percentages of naive CD45RAhigh/CD27high T cells. The CDR3, from cysteine to phenylalanine, totals 16 residues. Solely the CDR3 DNA is kept, with 48 bases framed from the first base. The germline V gene supplies CDR1 LGHNA and CDR2 YSLEER. Cut back by 4 bases and 4 bases, the V and J ends lie 19 bases apart.

The sample comprised blood. The source of this sequence is a man older than 75 in good health. The V and J genes are TRBV4-3 and TRBJ1-2; the D gene is perhaps TRBD1, on 5 matching bases. This receptor carries the CDR3 CASSREVPGTAYGYTF. In nucleotides, the sequence is TGCGCCAGCAGCCGCGAAGTACCCGGGACGGCCTATGGCTACACCTTC.